The sequence of this T cell receptor (beta chain) was determined in a study of shared clonotypes between healthy human individuals. Study summary: Each donor contributed plates that comprised three CD4 naive, three CD4 memory, two CD8 naive and one CD8 memory. Study-wide points: In a few donors, around 5.5% of naive CD4 clonotypes appeared in common.

For this clone: Its antigen is currently unknown.

CD45RO+ cells were combined with CCR7-negative CD45RA+ TemRA cells to form CD8 memory. There are 13 residues in the CDR3. The ends were cut back, 2 bases at V and 6 bases at J, with 11 bases in the middle. Looked up from germline, CDR1 is SGHRS and CDR2 is YFSETQ. Repertoires were generated with immunoSEQ multiplex PCR, while TCRdb's copy carries only in-frame clones and drops some. The repertoire has 95,000 to 120,000 clones, around 71% of them found once; the top ten carry 20% to 25%. The clonotype was recovered from a woman aged 25 to 39 in good health. The chain combines TRBV5-1 with TRBJ1-2; no definite D call. Sequencing was performed on memory CD8+ T cells sorted from blood. Regarding subset: CD45RO+ cells pooled with CCR7-negative TemRA cells. The CDR3 nucleotides read TGCGCCAGCAGCTTCTCTGTAGGGAATGGCTACACCTTC. Its translation: CASSFSVGNGYTF.